Below are 31 T cell receptor beta chains sequenced from a single sample in a study of early T cells in non-severe SARS-CoV-2 infection. From the 5' RACE reads, TCRdb called clonotypes with MiXCR, one entry per CDR3 protein. Here the sample spans just over 65,000 distinct CDR3 sequences, 13% being singletons. Sequenced input: whole blood. The receptor source for this set is an adult who was a healthcare worker with PCR-confirmed SARS-CoV-2 infection or an uninfected control (not recorded which).

This clonotype occurred a few times. The V gene is TRBV24-1, the J gene TRBJ1-2; D is ambiguous. This CDR3 is 11 amino acids long. Trimming pared 4 bases from V and 4 bases from J, leaving 3 bases between. Germline CDR1 KGHDR, CDR2 SFDVKD. The CDR3 DNA sequence: TGTGCCACCAGTGACAGCTATGGCTACACCTTC. This codes for CATSDSYGYTF.

This clonotype was seen ten or more times. The chain recombines TRBV9 with TRBJ1-6; D gene uncertain. The germline V gene encodes CDR1 SGDLS and CDR2 YYNGEE. V was shortened by 2 bases and J by 10 bases, with 10 bases between the two germline ends. This CDR3 region has 13 residues. The CDR3 loop is CASSVSERSPLHF. The CDR3 coding sequence is TGTGCCAGCAGCGTGTCTGAGAGGTCACCCCTCCACTTT.

At least ten counts were recorded for this clonotype. V gene TRBV10-3 combines with J gene TRBJ1-6; 11 bases agree with TRBD1. Germline V gene lookup returns CDR1 ENHRY and CDR2 SYGVKD. J lost 10 bases, V lost 10 bases, and 6 bases had no gene match. This CDR3 comprises 13 residues. In DNA form, the CDR3 reads TGTGCCACCGGACAGGGGGCCATGTCACCCCTCCACTTT. Amino acids: CATGQGAMSPLHF.

This chain uses TRBV27 with TRBJ2-7, with 13 positions matching TRBD2. The CDR3 has 17 residues. J lost 5 bases, V lost 1 base, and 8 bases had no gene match. CDR1 and CDR2 (germline): MNHEY, SMNVEV (reference sequence). The DNA of the CDR3 is TGTGCCAGCAGTTTATATACCCCGGGACTAGCGGGAAACGAGCAGTACTTC. Protein sequence: CASSLYTPGLAGNEQYF.

The gene calls are TRBV28 and TRBJ2-1; D may be TRBD2 (6 bases). The CDR3 is 15 amino acids. The V gene's germline CDR1 is MDHEN and CDR2 SYDVKM. V was shortened by 5 bases and J by 2 bases, with 13 bases between the two germline ends. CDR3 sequence: CASSSRLGPYNEQFF. CDR3 sequence (DNA): TGTGCCAGCAGTAGCAGACTAGGACCCTACAATGAGCAGTTCTTC.

This clonotype was picked up many times. This chain uses TRBV7-9 with TRBJ2-5; D possibly corresponds to TRBD2 (6 bases). The CDR3 runs 16 residues. Germline V lookup: CDR1 SEHNR, CDR2 FQNEAQ (reference sequence). The V and J ends lost 8 bases and 0 bases respectively, with 19 bases between them. The CDR3, as DNA: TGTGCCAGCTTGAGGCCCCATAGCGGCTACCAAGAGACCCAGTACTTC. It codes for CASLRPHSGYQETQYF.

In this sample, this clonotype turned up many times. The rearrangement joins TRBV29-1 to TRBJ2-2; D gene uncertain. The germline gives CDR1 SQVTM, CDR2 ANQGSEA. Trimming took 6 bases from V and 7 from J, leaving 15 bases between them. CDR3 length equals 13 residues. CDR3 sequence reads: CSVVLGRIGELFF. The CDR3 bases are TGCAGCGTAGTCCTTGGGCGCATCGGGGAGCTGTTTTTT.

This clonotype showed up many times. The CDR3 here is CATSDFGNTDTQYF. The CDR3 region has the DNA TGTGCCACCAGTGATTTTGGCAACACAGATACGCAGTATTTT. V is TRBV24-1 and J is TRBJ2-3; no clear D gene. This CDR3 has 14 residues. Germline V lookup: CDR1 KGHDR, CDR2 SFDVKD. The germline V and J ends were trimmed by 1 base and 2 bases, with 6 bases remaining between them.

The gene calls are TRBV6-8 and TRBJ2-7, with D perhaps TRBD2 (5 bases). Germline V gene data show CDR1 as MNHGY and CDR2 as SAAAGT. This CDR3 spans 13 amino acids. Trimming took off 5 bases at V and 5 bases at J, with 13 bases between the two ends. In DNA, the CDR3 is TGTGCCAGCAGTAAGCGGCTAGGCGACGAGCAGTACTTC. Translating it yields CASSKRLGDEQYF.

The chain has TRBV27 and TRBJ2-5, with TRBD2 matching over 9 bases. CDR3 length: 17 residues. The trim removed 5 bases at V and 5 bases at J, leaving 15 bases unmatched. CDR1 and CDR2 from the germline V gene are MNHEY and SMNVEV (reference sequence). The CDR3 here is CASSPFPGLAARETQYF. Written as DNA, the CDR3 is TGTGCCAGCAGTCCGTTTCCGGGACTAGCAGCACGGGAGACCCAGTACTTC.

This clonotype was counted many times. The V call is TRBV7-9, the J call TRBJ2-1; D gene uncertain. Trimming cost V 5 bases and J 13 bases, with 15 bases left between them. This CDR3 comprises 12 residues. Per germline, CDR1 SEHNR and CDR2 FQNEAQ (reference sequence). The CDR3 region has the DNA TGTGCCAGCAGCGATACTCTTGGAGATCAGTTCTTC. Its translation is CASSDTLGDQFF.

The sample holds many counts of this clonotype. At one end, the junction sequence differs from germline, possibly due to a read error. This chain uses TRBV28 with TRBJ2-5; D may be TRBD1 or TRBD2 (5 bases each). CDR3 length equals 13 residues. The germline V gene has CDR1 MDHEN and CDR2 SYDVKM. The CDR3 spells CASCLRGEETQYF. In DNA, the CDR3 is TGTGCCAGCTGTTTGAGGGGCGAAGAGACCCAGTACTTC.

The chain recombines TRBV20-1 with TRBJ2-5; 9 positions agree with TRBD2. The CDR3 has 15 residues. Trimming cost V 3 bases and J 2 bases; bases outside gene matches: 7. Germline V CDR1 and CDR2: DFQATT, SNEGSKA (reference sequence). CDR3 DNA sequence: TGCAGTGCTAGTGGCCACGCGGGGGGGCAAGAGACCCAGTACTTC. Translated, it gives CSASGHAGGQETQYF.

The sample holds one count of this clonotype. The rearrangement uses TRBV29-1 and TRBJ1-1; weak D call: TRBD1 (6 bases). CDR1 is SQVTM, CDR2 ANQGSEA, per germline. The V gene lost 3 bases and the J gene lost 3 bases, with 26 bases spanning the gap. This CDR3 contains 18 residues. CDR3 sequence: CSVDPVLGEWGLDTEAFF. Written as DNA, the CDR3 is TGCAGCGTTGATCCGGTATTGGGCGAATGGGGGCTTGACACTGAAGCTTTCTTT.

A few counts support this clonotype. This sequence joins TRBV6-2 or TRBV6-3 and TRBJ2-5; a weak D match, TRBD2 (5 bases). V dropped 5 bases and J dropped 4 bases, with 14 bases sitting between them. CDR1 MNHEY and CDR2 SVGEGT come from the germline V gene. CDR3 length: 14 amino acids. The CDR3 sequence is CASSINRGLETQYF. The CDR3 DNA is TGTGCCAGCAGTATAAACCGAGGGCTAGAGACCCAGTACTTC.

This clonotype was seen a few times. The V and J genes are TRBV5-4 and TRBJ2-3; D uncertain. The length of the CDR3 is 13 residues. Between the trimmed V and J ends, which lost 2 bases and 2 bases, there was a span of 6 bases. Germline lookup yields CDR1 SGHNT and CDR2 YYREEE (reference sequence). CDR3 protein: CASSFTYTDTQYF. The CDR3 DNA follows: TGTGCCAGCAGCTTCACATACACAGATACGCAGTATTTT.

This clonotype was recorded at least ten times. The gene calls are TRBV7-2 and TRBJ2-7, with D perhaps TRBD1 (6 bases). Trimming stripped 4 bases from V and 0 bases from J, with 13 bases between. The CDR3 has 15 residues. Germline lookup yields CDR1 SGHTA and CDR2 FQGNSA. The CDR3 coding sequence is TGTGCCAGCAGCTCCCCGGACAGATTCTCCTACGAGCAGTACTTC. It specifies CASSSPDRFSYEQYF. Full variable domain (outside the CDR3, taken from reference TRBV7-2 and TRBJ2-7): GAGVSQSPSNKVTEKGKDVELRCDPISGHTALYWYRQSLGQGLEFLIYFQGNSAPDKSGLPSDRFSAERTGGSVSTLTIQRTQQEDSAVYLCASSSPDRFSYEQYFGPGTRLTVT.

This clonotype occurred a few times. This chain uses TRBV11-3 with TRBJ2-7, with 9 nucleotides matching TRBD1. The CDR3 is made up of 13 amino acids. V was clipped by 5 bases and J by 8 bases; unmatched bases: 7. Germline CDR1 SGHNT, CDR2 YENEEA. CDR3 protein: CASSMDDRGKQYF. In DNA, the CDR3 is TGTGCCAGCAGCATGGACGACAGGGGGAAGCAGTACTTC.

The rearrangement uses TRBV28 and TRBJ2-4; D remains unclear. V lost 4 bases to trimming and J lost 8 bases, with 9 bases between them. CDR1 is MDHEN, CDR2 SYDVKM, per germline. The CDR3 loop spans 12 amino acids. This CDR3 reads CASSSRLDIQYF. The CDR3 DNA follows: TGTGCCAGCAGTTCCCGTTTGGACATTCAGTACTTC.

The V call is TRBV6-5, the J call TRBJ2-6; maybe TRBD1 (5 bases). Germline V gene sequence: CDR1 MNHEY, CDR2 SVGAGI. Between the trimmed V and J ends, which lost 6 bases and 2 bases, there was a span of 8 bases. This CDR3 is built from 14 residues. DNA for the CDR3: TGTGCCAGCAGCCCAGGGCCTGGGGCCAACGTCCTGACTTTC. This sequence encodes CASSPGPGANVLTF.

This clonotype was found a few times. The chain combines TRBV7-2 with TRBJ1-2; D is possibly TRBD1 (5 bases). The germline CDR1 and CDR2 sequences are SGHTA and FQGNSA. V was clipped by 5 bases and J by 6 bases, with 10 bases between them. This CDR3 has 12 amino acids. CDR3 residues: CASSRTIDGYTF. CDR3 nucleotides: TGTGCCAGCAGCAGGACAATAGATGGCTACACCTTC.

This clonotype was recorded a few times. The chain uses TRBV19 and TRBJ2-2, with D unclear. The CDR3 length is 14 residues. Germline-derived CDR1 and CDR2 are LNHDA and SQIVND (reference sequence). Between the trimmed V and J ends, which lost 6 bases and 1 base, there was a span of 9 bases. The CDR3 region is CASRMTRNTGELFF. CDR3 DNA: TGTGCCAGTAGGATGACCAGGAACACCGGGGAGCTGTTTTTT.

Only a few counts were recorded for this clonotype. The chain couples TRBV28 to TRBJ2-7; D remains ambiguous. CDR1 and CDR2 (germline): MDHEN, SYDVKM. V was clipped by 1 base and J by 5 bases, with 3 bases between them. This CDR3 contains 11 residues. The CDR3 region has the DNA TGTGCCAGCAGTTTATTGGACGAGCAGTACTTC. It specifies CASSLLDEQYF.

This clonotype was observed many times. The chain recombines TRBV18 with TRBJ1-5; D is uncertain. The CDR3 loop spans 16 amino acids. CDR1 and CDR2 from the germline V gene are KGHSH and LQKENI. V lost 2 bases, J lost 0 bases, and 11 bases lay in between. This chain's CDR3 is CASSPASISSNQPQHF. CDR3 coding DNA: TGTGCCAGCTCACCAGCGTCTATTTCTAGCAATCAGCCCCAGCATTTT.

This chain's CDR3 is CASSDQGRGEKLFF. CDR3 sequence (DNA): TGTGCCAGCAGCGATCAAGGACGGGGTGAAAAACTGTTTTTT. The gene calls are TRBV7-2 and TRBJ1-4; the D is unclear. The germline V gene encodes CDR1 SGHTA and CDR2 FQGNSA. This CDR3 has 14 residues. V was clipped by 5 bases and J by 7 bases, with 14 bases between them.

V usage is TRBV27 and J usage is TRBJ2-2, with D uncertain. From germline, CDR1 is MNHEY and CDR2 SMNVEV (reference sequence). The CDR3 covers 12 residues. Trimming left V 10 bases short and J 1 base short, with 7 bases between. The CDR3: CATVKNTGELFF. The CDR3 DNA follows: TGTGCCACAGTCAAGAACACCGGGGAGCTGTTTTTT.

The chain employs TRBV5-1 and TRBJ2-5; weak D call: TRBD1 (5 bases). This CDR3 region has 13 residues. Germline V gene sequence: CDR1 SGHRS, CDR2 YFSETQ. The germline V and J ends were trimmed by 1 base and 5 bases, with 9 bases remaining between them. CDR3 coding DNA: TGCGCCAGCAGCTTGCCAGGGATTGAGACCCAGTACTTC. This translates into CASSLPGIETQYF. Using reference TRBV5-1 and TRBJ2-5 for the parts outside the CDR3, the full variable domain is KAGVTQTPRYLIKTRGQQVTLSCSPISGHRSVSWYQQTPGQGLQFLFEYFSETQRNKGNFPGRFSGRQFSNSRSEMNVSTLELGDSALYLCASSLPGIETQYFGPGTRLLVL.

The sample holds a few counts of this clonotype. CDR3 amino acids: CASNAGGGAFF. The CDR3 nucleotides are TGTGCCAGCAACGCAGGGGGTGGTGCTTTCTTT. This rearrangement joins TRBV28 to TRBJ1-1, with 7 bases matching TRBD1. J gave up 11 bases and V 7 bases, and 7 bases lay outside the gene matches. The CDR3 is 11 residues long. Per germline, CDR1 MDHEN and CDR2 SYDVKM.

The chain recombines TRBV6-2 or TRBV6-3 with TRBJ2-3; TRBD2 is a possible D gene (5 bases). CDR3 length: 15 residues. V lost 6 bases to trimming and J lost 2 bases, with 15 bases between them. CDR1 MNHEY and CDR2 SVGEGT come from the germline V gene. The CDR3 loop is CASSPGRLPTDTQYF. DNA for the CDR3: TGTGCCAGCAGCCCCGGCCGACTACCCACAGATACGCAGTATTTT.

The CDR3 is CASSSTTGIFSGNTIYF. The CDR3 DNA is TGTGCCAGCAGTTCGACGACAGGGATTTTTTCGGGAAACACCATATATTTT. V gene TRBV28 combines with J gene TRBJ1-3; 7 positions agree with TRBD1. Germline V gene data show CDR1 as MDHEN and CDR2 as SYDVKM. V was clipped by 4 bases and J by 4 bases; unmatched bases: 13. This CDR3 region has 17 residues.

This clonotype has at least ten counts. The chain recombines TRBV7-2 with TRBJ2-1; D remains ambiguous. Between the trimmed V and J ends, which lost 1 base and 0 bases, there was a span of 10 bases. From germline, CDR1 is SGHTA and CDR2 FQGNSA. The CDR3 runs 16 residues. CDR3 region: CASSLEGLISYNEQFF. The CDR3 DNA sequence: TGTGCCAGCAGCTTAGAGGGTTTAATCTCCTACAATGAGCAGTTCTTC.